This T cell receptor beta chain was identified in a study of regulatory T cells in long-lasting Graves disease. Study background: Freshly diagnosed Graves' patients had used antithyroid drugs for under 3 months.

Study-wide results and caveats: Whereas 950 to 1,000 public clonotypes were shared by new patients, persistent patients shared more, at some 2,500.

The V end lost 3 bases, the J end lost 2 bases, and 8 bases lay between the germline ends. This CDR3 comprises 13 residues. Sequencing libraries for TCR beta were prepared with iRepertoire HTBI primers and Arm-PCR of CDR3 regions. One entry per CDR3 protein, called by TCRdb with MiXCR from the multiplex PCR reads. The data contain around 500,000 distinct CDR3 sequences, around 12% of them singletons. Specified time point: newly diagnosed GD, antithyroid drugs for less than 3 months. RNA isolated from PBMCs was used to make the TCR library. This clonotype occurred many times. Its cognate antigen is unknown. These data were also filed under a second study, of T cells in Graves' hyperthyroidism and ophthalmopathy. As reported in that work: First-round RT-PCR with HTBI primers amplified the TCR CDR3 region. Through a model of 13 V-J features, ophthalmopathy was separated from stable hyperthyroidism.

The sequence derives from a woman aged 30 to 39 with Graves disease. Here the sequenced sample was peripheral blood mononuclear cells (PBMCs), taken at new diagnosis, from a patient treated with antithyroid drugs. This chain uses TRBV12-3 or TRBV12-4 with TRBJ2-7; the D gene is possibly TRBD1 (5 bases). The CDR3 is CASSFQTAYEQYF. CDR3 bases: TGTGCCAGCAGTTTCCAGACAGCCTACGAGCAGTACTTC.